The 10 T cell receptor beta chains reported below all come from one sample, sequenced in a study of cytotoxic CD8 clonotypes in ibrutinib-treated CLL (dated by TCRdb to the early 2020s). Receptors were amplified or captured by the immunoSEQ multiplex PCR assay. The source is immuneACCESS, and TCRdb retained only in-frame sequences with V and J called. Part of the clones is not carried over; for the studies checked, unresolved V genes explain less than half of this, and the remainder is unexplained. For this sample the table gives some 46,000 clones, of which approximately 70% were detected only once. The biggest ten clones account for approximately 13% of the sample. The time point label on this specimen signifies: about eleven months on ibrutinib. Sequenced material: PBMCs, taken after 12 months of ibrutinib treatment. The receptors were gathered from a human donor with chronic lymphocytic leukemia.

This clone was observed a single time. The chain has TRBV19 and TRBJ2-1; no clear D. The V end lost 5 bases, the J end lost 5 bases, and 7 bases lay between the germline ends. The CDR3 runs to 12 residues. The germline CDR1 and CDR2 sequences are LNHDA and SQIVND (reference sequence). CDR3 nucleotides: TGTGCCAGTAGTCTCAGCCACAATGAGCAGTTCTTC. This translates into CASSLSHNEQFF.

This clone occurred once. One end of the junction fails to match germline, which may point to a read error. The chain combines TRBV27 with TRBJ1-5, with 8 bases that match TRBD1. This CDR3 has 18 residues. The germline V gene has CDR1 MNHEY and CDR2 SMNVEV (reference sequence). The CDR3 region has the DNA TGTGCCAGCAGTCTATCCGGGACAGGAGGCCTTAGCAATCAGCCCCAGCATTTT. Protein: CASSLSGTGGLSNQPQHF.

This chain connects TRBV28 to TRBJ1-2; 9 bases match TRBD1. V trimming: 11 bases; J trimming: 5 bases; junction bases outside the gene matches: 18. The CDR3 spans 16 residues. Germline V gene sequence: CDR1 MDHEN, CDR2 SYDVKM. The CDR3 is CAGNPIRTGDRYGYTF. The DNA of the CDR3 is TGTGCCGGAAATCCGATCAGGACAGGGGATCGGTATGGCTACACCTTC.

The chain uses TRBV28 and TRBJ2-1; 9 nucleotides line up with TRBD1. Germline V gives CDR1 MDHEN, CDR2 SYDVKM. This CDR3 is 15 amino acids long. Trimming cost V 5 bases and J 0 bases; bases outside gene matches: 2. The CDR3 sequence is CASSGQGSSYNEQFF. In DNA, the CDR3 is TGTGCCAGCAGTGGACAGGGGAGCTCCTACAATGAGCAGTTCTTC.

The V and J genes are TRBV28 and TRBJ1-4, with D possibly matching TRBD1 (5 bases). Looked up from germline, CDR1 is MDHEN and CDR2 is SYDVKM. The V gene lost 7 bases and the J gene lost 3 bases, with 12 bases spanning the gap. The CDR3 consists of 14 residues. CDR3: CASTGAGANEKLFF. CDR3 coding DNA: TGTGCCAGCACTGGGGCTGGGGCTAATGAAAAACTGTTTTTT.

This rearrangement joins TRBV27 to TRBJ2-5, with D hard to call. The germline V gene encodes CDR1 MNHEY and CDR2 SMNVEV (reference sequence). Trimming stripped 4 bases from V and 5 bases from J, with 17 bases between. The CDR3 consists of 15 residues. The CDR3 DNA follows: TGTGCCAGCAGTTCCTCTCGACCTGGGAAGGAGACCCAGTACTTC. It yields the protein CASSSSRPGKETQYF.

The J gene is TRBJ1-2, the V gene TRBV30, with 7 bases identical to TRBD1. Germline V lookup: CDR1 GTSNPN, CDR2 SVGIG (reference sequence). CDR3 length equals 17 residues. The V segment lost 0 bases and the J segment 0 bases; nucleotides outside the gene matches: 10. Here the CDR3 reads CAWSVRVNRGSNYGYTF. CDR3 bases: TGTGCCTGGAGTGTACGAGTTAACAGGGGATCTAACTATGGCTACACCTTC.

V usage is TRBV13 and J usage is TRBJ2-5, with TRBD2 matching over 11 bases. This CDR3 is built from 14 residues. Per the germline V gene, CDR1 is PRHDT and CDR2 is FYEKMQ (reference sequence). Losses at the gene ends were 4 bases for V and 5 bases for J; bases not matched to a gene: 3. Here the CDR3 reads CASSSWTSGETQYF. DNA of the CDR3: TGTGCCAGCAGCTCCTGGACTAGCGGGGAGACCCAGTACTTC.

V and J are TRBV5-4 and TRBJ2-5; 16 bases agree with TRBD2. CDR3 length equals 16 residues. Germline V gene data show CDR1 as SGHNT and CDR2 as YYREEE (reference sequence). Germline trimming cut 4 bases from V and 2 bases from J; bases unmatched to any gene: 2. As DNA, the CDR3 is TGTGCCAGCAGCCAGGGACTAGCGGGAGGGCAAGAGACCCAGTACTTC. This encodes CASSQGLAGGQETQYF. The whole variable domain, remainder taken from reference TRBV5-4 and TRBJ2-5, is ETGVTQSPTHLIKTRGQQVTLRCSSQSGHNTVSWYQQALGQGPQFIFQYYREEENGRGNFPPRFSGLQFPNYSSELNVNALELDDSALYLCASSQGLAGGQETQYFGPGTRLLVL.

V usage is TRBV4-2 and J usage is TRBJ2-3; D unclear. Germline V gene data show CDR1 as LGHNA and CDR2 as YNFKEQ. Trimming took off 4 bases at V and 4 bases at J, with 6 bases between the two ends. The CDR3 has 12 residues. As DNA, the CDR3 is TGTGCCAGCAGCCCTTCCGCAGATACGCAGTATTTT. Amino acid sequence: CASSPSADTQYF.